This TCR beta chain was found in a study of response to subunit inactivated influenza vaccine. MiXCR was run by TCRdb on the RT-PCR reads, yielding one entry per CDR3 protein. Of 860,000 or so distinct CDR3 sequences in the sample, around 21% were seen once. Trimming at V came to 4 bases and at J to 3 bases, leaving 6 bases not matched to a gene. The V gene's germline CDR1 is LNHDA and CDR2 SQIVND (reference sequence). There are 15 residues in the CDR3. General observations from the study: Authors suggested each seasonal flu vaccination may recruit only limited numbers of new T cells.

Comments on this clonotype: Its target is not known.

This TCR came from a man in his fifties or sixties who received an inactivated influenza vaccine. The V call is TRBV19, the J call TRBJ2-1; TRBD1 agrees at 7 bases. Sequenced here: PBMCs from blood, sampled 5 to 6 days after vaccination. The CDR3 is CASSSGTDSYNEQFF. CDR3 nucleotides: TGTGCCAGTAGTAGTGGGACAGATAGCTACAATGAGCAGTTCTTC.